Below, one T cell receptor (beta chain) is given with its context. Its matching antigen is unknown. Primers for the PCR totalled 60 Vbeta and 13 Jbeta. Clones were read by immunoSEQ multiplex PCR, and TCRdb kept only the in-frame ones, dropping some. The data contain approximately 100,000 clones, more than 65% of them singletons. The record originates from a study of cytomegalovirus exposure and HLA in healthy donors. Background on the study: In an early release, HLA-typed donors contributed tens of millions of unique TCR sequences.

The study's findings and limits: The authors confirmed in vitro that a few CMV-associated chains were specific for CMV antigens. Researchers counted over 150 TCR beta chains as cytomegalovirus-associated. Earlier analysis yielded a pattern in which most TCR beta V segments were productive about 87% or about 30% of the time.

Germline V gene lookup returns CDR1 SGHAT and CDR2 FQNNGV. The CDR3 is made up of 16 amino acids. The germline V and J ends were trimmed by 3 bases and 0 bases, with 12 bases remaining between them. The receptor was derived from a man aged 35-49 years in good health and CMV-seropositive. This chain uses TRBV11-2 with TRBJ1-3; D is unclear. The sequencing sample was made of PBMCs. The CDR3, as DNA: TGTGCCAGCAGCTTTAGCATATCCAGCTCTGGAAACACCATATATTTT. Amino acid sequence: CASSFSISSSGNTIYF.